What follows is one T cell receptor beta chain and its context. Its specificity is unknown. One junction end does not reproduce the germline sequence, and a read error may be involved. Produced via immunoSEQ multiplex PCR; TCRdb's table is partial and in-frame only. The sample lists 77,000 or so clones, around four fifths occurring once. The data are from a study of lymphopenia after photon versus proton radiotherapy. Study findings and constraints: After the lymphocyte nadir, photon-treated repertoires showed oligoclonal expansion, especially of CD8+ Temra cells. In patients who died, overall survival fell as post-nadir TCR diversity dropped more. Under photons, naive T cells and diversity fell while effector/memory populations rose.

This CDR3 is 17 amino acids long. Germline V gene data show CDR1 as MDHEN and CDR2 as SYDVKM. The chain links TRBV28 to TRBJ1-3, with 8 bases identical to TRBD1. This TCR derives from a man between 60 and 70 years old with pancreatic cancer. The sequences come from peripheral blood, collected from a patient treated with proton-based radiotherapy. The CDR3 DNA sequence: TGTACCAGCAGCCCGTATCCCGGGACAGGAGATGGAAACACCATATATTTT. Its translation is CTSSPYPGTGDGNTIYF.